These T cell receptor beta chains were read from a single sample in a study of identical twins. TCRdb used MiXCR to reprocess the 5' RACE reads, holding one entry per CDR3 protein. The data show 1,800,000 or so distinct CDR3 sequences, less than 40% seen once. The sample comprised cord blood. The receptors shown here come from a newborn girl in good health. The CDR3 runs from the conserved cysteine through the conserved F or W. Each record gives: V gene, clone size, J gene, D gene, CDR3 protein, CDR3 DNA. The D gene is left open where the match is weak. Only some rows state a clone size, as once, few, many or a class for expanded clones.

>TRBV12-3/TRBV12-4|many|TRBJ2-3|-
CASSPTSPTDTQYF
TGTGCCAGCAGTCCAACGTCCCCGACAGATACGCAGTATTTT
>TRBV3-1|-|TRBJ2-1|TRBD2
CASSQDAAGEFNEQFF
TGTGCCAGCAGCCAAGACGCAGCGGGAGAGTTCAATGAGCAGTTCTTC
>TRBV14|-|TRBJ2-7|-
CASSPTGRNYEQYF
TGTGCCAGCAGTCCCACGGGACGTAACTACGAGCAGTACTTC
>TRBV27|-|TRBJ2-1|TRBD2
CASSLSRLAGSREQFF
TGTGCCAGCAGTTTATCGAGACTAGCGGGTAGTCGTGAGCAGTTCTTC
>TRBV12-3/TRBV12-4|few|TRBJ1-4|-
CASSFAREGEKLFF
TGTGCCAGCAGTTTCGCCAGGGAAGGCGAAAAACTGTTTTTT
>TRBV27|few|TRBJ2-3|-
CASSAPGLAMSTDTQYF
TGTGCCAGCAGTGCCCCGGGGCTAGCCATGAGCACAGATACGCAGTATTTT
>TRBV24-1|few|TRBJ1-2|-
CATSDTPGTTYGYTF
TGTGCCACCAGTGACACCCCCGGGACAACCTATGGCTACACCTTC
>TRBV4-2|-|TRBJ2-3|-
CASSQTLLDSTDTQYF
TGTGCCAGCAGCCAAACTCTACTGGATAGCACAGATACGCAGTATTTT
>TRBV20-1|-|TRBJ1-5|-
CSARDSVGRDSQPQHF
TGCAGTGCTAGAGATTCGGTGGGCAGGGACTCTCAGCCCCAGCATTTT
>TRBV4-2|-|TRBJ2-1|-
CASSQPRESSCNEQFF
TGTGCCAGCAGCCAACCACGGGAAAGCTCCTGCAATGAGCAGTTCTTC
>TRBV6-5|-|TRBJ2-1|-
CASRRGGFLYNEQFF
TGTGCCAGCAGAAGGGGGGGCTTCCTATACAATGAGCAGTTCTTC
>TRBV3-1|few|TRBJ2-3|-
CASSQALALSTDTQYF
TGTGCCAGCAGCCAGGCCCTAGCACTCAGCACAGATACGCAGTATTTT
>TRBV29-1|-|TRBJ2-7|-
CSVVSESYEQYF
TGCAGCGTTGTCAGCGAATCCTACGAGCAGTACTTC
>TRBV21-1|-|TRBJ1-6|-
CASSKRDDNSPLHF
TGTGCCAGCAGCAAAAGGGACGATAATTCACCCCTCCACTTT
>TRBV12-3/TRBV12-4|once|TRBJ2-3|TRBD1
CASSLQQGSTDAQYF
TGTGCCAGCAGTTTACAACAGGGGAGCACAGATGCGCAGTATTTC
>TRBV7-2|-|TRBJ2-6|TRBD1
CASSRRDRGLLTGANVLTF
TGTGCCAGCAGTCGAAGGGACAGGGGGTTACTTACTGGGGCCAACGTCCTGACTTTC
>TRBV6-5|-|TRBJ1-4|-
CASSYGPGATNEKLFF
TGTGCCAGCAGTTACGGCCCGGGAGCAACTAATGAAAAACTGTTCTTT
>TRBV12-3/TRBV12-4|-|TRBJ2-7|-
CASSRSYSYNEQYF
TGTGCCAGCAGTCGTAGCTACTCCTACAATGAGCAGTACTTC
>TRBV12-3/TRBV12-4|-|TRBJ2-3|TRBD2
CASSLERGGDTQYF
TGTGCCAGCAGTTTGGAGCGGGGTGGAGATACGCAGTATTTT
>TRBV4-2|once|TRBJ2-3|TRBD2
CASSQEPRLAGEGDTQYF
TGTGCCAGCAGCCAAGAACCCCGACTAGCGGGAGAGGGAGATACGCAGTATTTT
>TRBV4-2|-|TRBJ2-3|-
CASSQDEGDLTDTQYF
TGTGCCAGCAGCCAAGATGAGGGAGACCTCACAGATACGCAGTATTTT
>TRBV14|-|TRBJ2-1|TRBD2
CASSPPGLSPYNEQFF
TGTGCCAGCAGCCCACCGGGACTATCCCCCTACAATGAGCAGTTCTTC
>TRBV16|-|TRBJ1-6|-
CASSQWQGMGSPLHF
TGTGCCAGCAGCCAATGGCAGGGAATGGGTTCACCCCTCCACTTT
>TRBV24-1|few|TRBJ2-7|-
CATSDLRDSYEQYF
TGTGCCACCAGTGATTTGAGGGACTCCTACGAGCAGTACTTC
>TRBV20-1|-|TRBJ2-3|-
CSAITASTDTQYF
TGCAGTGCTATAACCGCAAGCACAGATACGCAGTATTTT
>TRBV7-6|-|TRBJ2-2|TRBD1
CASSPDRGDTGELFF
TGTGCCAGCAGTCCGGACAGGGGGGACACCGGGGAGCTGTTTTTT
>TRBV10-3|once|TRBJ2-2|-
CAISAREDTGELFF
TGTGCCATCAGTGCCAGGGAGGACACCGGGGAGCTGTTTTTT
>TRBV6-1|few|TRBJ2-7|TRBD1
CASKGQVPYEQYF
TGTGCCAGCAAAGGACAGGTACCCTACGAGCAGTACTTC
>TRBV5-1|few|TRBJ2-5|TRBD2
CASSLASGRASIKETQYF
TGCGCCAGCAGCTTGGCTAGCGGGAGGGCCTCCATAAAAGAGACCCAGTACTTC
>TRBV3-1|few|TRBJ2-3|-
CASSQVGITDTQYF
TGTGCCAGCAGCCAAGTGGGCATCACAGATACGCAGTATTTT
>TRBV7-2|-|TRBJ2-6|-
CASSLTQPLSGANVLTF
TGTGCCAGCAGCTTAACCCAACCCCTCTCTGGGGCCAACGTCCTGACTTTC
>TRBV20-1|few|TRBJ2-7|-
CSALDLLTPYYEQYF
TGCAGTGCTTTGGACCTCCTTACCCCCTACTACGAGCAGTACTTC
>TRBV7-2|-|TRBJ2-3|-
CASRTTSSDTQYF
TGTGCCAGCAGGACAACTAGTTCCGATACGCAGTATTTT
>TRBV6-1|-|TRBJ1-6|TRBD1
CASKQPGQRNSPLHF
TGTGCCAGCAAACAACCGGGACAGAGGAATTCACCCCTCCACTTT
>TRBV30|-|TRBJ1-2|-
CAWRGTYYGYTF
TGTGCCTGGAGGGGCACCTACTATGGCTACACCTTC
>TRBV28|-|TRBJ2-7|TRBD2
CASSSTRTSGPYNEQYF
TGTGCCAGCAGTTCGACCCGGACTAGCGGCCCATACAATGAGCAGTACTTC
>TRBV20-1|few|TRBJ2-7|-
CSASKRVPYEQYF
TGCAGTGCTAGCAAAAGGGTTCCCTACGAGCAGTACTTC
>TRBV5-1|-|TRBJ2-7|TRBD2
CASSLGAGNSYNEQYF
TGCGCCAGCAGCTTGGGAGCGGGAAACTCCTACAATGAGCAGTACTTC